These T cell receptor beta chains were read from a single sample in a study of glioma-infiltrating T cells. TCRdb used MiXCR to reprocess the multiplex PCR reads, holding one entry per CDR3 protein. The sample contains some 150,000 distinct CDR3 sequences, more than 35% of which appear only once. The sequenced material came from glioma tissue, nonneoplastic brain tissue, or PBMCs (not recorded which). Receptor source: a human donor with low-grade glioma or glioblastoma, undergoing nonglioma brain surgery, or in good health (not recorded which). CDR3s leave out the opening cysteine and the closing phenylalanine or tryptophan. D genes are given only for firm matches. Rows give clone size only sometimes, using once, few, many, or a class for an expanded clone.

clone size: NA
D gene: TRBD2
J gene: TRBJ2-2
V gene: TRBV4-1
CDR3 protein: ASSQSGLAGVAHGELF

clone size: many
D gene: TRBD1
J gene: TRBJ1-2
V gene: TRBV6-1
CDR3 protein: ASSEGQGNGYT

clone size: few
D gene: TRBD1
J gene: TRBJ1-6
V gene: TRBV27
CDR3 protein: ASSSPTGGRSPLH

clone size: NA
D gene: TRBD1
J gene: TRBJ1-1
V gene: TRBV20-1
CDR3 protein: SASRQGGTEAF

clone size: few
D gene: NA
J gene: TRBJ2-7
V gene: TRBV6-1
CDR3 protein: ASASRARYEQY

clone size: few
D gene: NA
J gene: TRBJ1-1
V gene: TRBV12-5
CDR3 protein: ASGTEAF

clone size: NA
D gene: NA
J gene: TRBJ1-1
V gene: TRBV29-1
CDR3 protein: SGDRNTEAF

clone size: NA
D gene: NA
J gene: TRBJ2-1
V gene: TRBV4-3
CDR3 protein: ASSPRRTAWNEQF

clone size: NA
D gene: TRBD2
J gene: TRBJ2-2
V gene: TRBV6-9
CDR3 protein: ASSYRTSGSNGELF

clone size: few
D gene: NA
J gene: TRBJ2-5
V gene: TRBV6-1
CDR3 protein: ASSRQGGETQY

clone size: few
D gene: NA
J gene: TRBJ2-7
V gene: TRBV6-1
CDR3 protein: ASSEATTDDGYEQY

clone size: NA
D gene: NA
J gene: TRBJ2-7
V gene: TRBV28
CDR3 protein: ASSLWTYEQY

clone size: few
D gene: NA
J gene: TRBJ1-5
V gene: TRBV28
CDR3 protein: ASSRTSRSNQPQH

clone size: NA
D gene: TRBD2
J gene: TRBJ2-1
V gene: TRBV4-1
CDR3 protein: ASSQDPQGGLVNEQF

clone size: few
D gene: NA
J gene: TRBJ2-3
V gene: TRBV20-1
CDR3 protein: SGWGPSTDTQY

clone size: NA
D gene: TRBD1
J gene: TRBJ2-6
V gene: TRBV6-1
CDR3 protein: ASKQGASGANVLT

clone size: NA
D gene: NA
J gene: TRBJ2-3
V gene: TRBV11-3
CDR3 protein: ASSLGMRGGTDTQY

clone size: NA
D gene: NA
J gene: TRBJ2-5
V gene: TRBV20-1
CDR3 protein: SAGGLGAQY

clone size: few
D gene: TRBD1
J gene: TRBJ2-7
V gene: TRBV28
CDR3 protein: ASSLLGTGDYEQY

clone size: NA
D gene: TRBD1
J gene: TRBJ1-2
V gene: TRBV4-1
CDR3 protein: ASSQGLGQGGHGYT

clone size: NA
D gene: NA
J gene: TRBJ1-1
V gene: TRBV2
CDR3 protein: ASSDYFEAF

clone size: NA
D gene: NA
J gene: TRBJ1-1
V gene: TRBV27
CDR3 protein: ASRRETGEAF

clone size: NA
D gene: NA
J gene: TRBJ2-7
V gene: TRBV6-1
CDR3 protein: ASSSGTWGPILNEQY

clone size: NA
D gene: NA
J gene: TRBJ2-1
V gene: TRBV5-1
CDR3 protein: ASSLGAGLDEQF

clone size: few
D gene: TRBD2
J gene: TRBJ2-7
V gene: TRBV27
CDR3 protein: ASSLIGAGAHEQY

clone size: NA
D gene: NA
J gene: TRBJ1-5
V gene: TRBV12-3/TRBV12-4
CDR3 protein: ASSSNQDRPQH

clone size: few
D gene: NA
J gene: TRBJ2-3
V gene: TRBV4-1
CDR3 protein: ASSLQRAGTDTQY

clone size: once
D gene: NA
J gene: TRBJ2-7
V gene: TRBV11-2
CDR3 protein: ASSRDTHEQY

clone size: NA
D gene: NA
J gene: TRBJ1-1
V gene: TRBV19
CDR3 protein: ASRSERLINTEAF

clone size: NA
D gene: TRBD1
J gene: TRBJ1-5
V gene: TRBV20-1
CDR3 protein: SARDQDREFQLQH

clone size: NA
D gene: TRBD1
J gene: TRBJ1-2
V gene: TRBV6-6
CDR3 protein: ASSYGTGFYGYT

clone size: few
D gene: TRBD1
J gene: TRBJ2-3
V gene: TRBV20-1
CDR3 protein: SVPGQGAGDTQY

clone size: many
D gene: NA
J gene: TRBJ2-7
V gene: TRBV6-1
CDR3 protein: ASRKTTGAYEQY

clone size: NA
D gene: NA
J gene: TRBJ1-6
V gene: TRBV20-1
CDR3 protein: SARQGLSYNSPLH

clone size: NA
D gene: TRBD2
J gene: TRBJ2-3
V gene: TRBV27
CDR3 protein: ATSDQSGTTTDTQY

clone size: NA
D gene: NA
J gene: TRBJ2-5
V gene: TRBV15
CDR3 protein: ATSSGEETQY

clone size: few
D gene: NA
J gene: TRBJ2-7
V gene: TRBV7-6
CDR3 protein: ASSSPRGGGYEQY

clone size: NA
D gene: NA
J gene: TRBJ1-5
V gene: TRBV6-1
CDR3 protein: ASSSLTRDQPQH

clone size: many
D gene: NA
J gene: TRBJ1-5
V gene: TRBV6-6
CDR3 protein: ASSYRPGLGEPQH

clone size: NA
D gene: NA
J gene: TRBJ2-1
V gene: TRBV9
CDR3 protein: ASSVQWNEQF

clone size: few
D gene: NA
J gene: TRBJ1-2
V gene: TRBV3-1
CDR3 protein: ASSQNGYT

clone size: NA
D gene: NA
J gene: TRBJ1-5
V gene: TRBV20-1
CDR3 protein: SARDYGAGSSQPQH

clone size: NA
D gene: NA
J gene: TRBJ2-1
V gene: TRBV2
CDR3 protein: ATGTLNAYNEQF

clone size: NA
D gene: NA
J gene: TRBJ1-5
V gene: TRBV10-3
CDR3 protein: AISGDFNQPQH

clone size: few
D gene: NA
J gene: TRBJ1-5
V gene: TRBV7-2
CDR3 protein: ASSLSRGSHQPQH

clone size: few
D gene: NA
J gene: TRBJ2-1
V gene: TRBV6-1
CDR3 protein: ASSPGSYNEQF

clone size: few
D gene: TRBD1
J gene: TRBJ2-1
V gene: TRBV24-1
CDR3 protein: ATSGTTGAFTTFETEQF

clone size: NA
D gene: TRBD2
J gene: TRBJ2-7
V gene: TRBV7-2
CDR3 protein: ASSLVLAGYYEQY